Shown below are 22 T cell receptor beta chains from a single sample sequenced in a study of blood T cells in healthy people across ages. Sample-barcoded 5' priming and a J-beta primer mix drove a second PCR of roughly 6 to 12 cycles. From the 5' RACE reads, TCRdb called clonotypes with MiXCR, one entry per CDR3 protein. This table has about 780,000 distinct CDR3 sequences, around 24% appearing once. This sample was also put to use in a study of T cells of mothers and their children.

Material: blood. These receptors originate from a boy aged 5-17 years in good health.

This clonotype has just a few counts. This chain uses TRBV18 with TRBJ1-4, with D perhaps matching TRBD1 (6 bases). Trimming pared 3 bases from V and 4 bases from J, leaving 12 bases between. There are 15 residues in the CDR3. From germline, CDR1 is KGHSH and CDR2 LQKENI. CDR3: CASSPETGVNEKLFF. The DNA of the CDR3 is TGTGCCAGCTCACCGGAGACAGGAGTTAATGAAAAACTGTTTTTT.

V gene TRBV7-2 combines with J gene TRBJ2-5; possibly TRBD1 or TRBD2 for D (5 bases each). Germline CDR1 is SGHTA and CDR2 is FQGNSA. V was clipped by 2 bases and J by 0 bases, with 10 bases between them. The CDR3 extends over 15 amino acids. DNA of the CDR3: TGTGCCAGCAGCTTATTCGGGACGAACCAAGAGACCCAGTACTTC. Translated: CASSLFGTNQETQYF.

This chain connects TRBV10-3 to TRBJ2-5; D might be TRBD2 (6 bases). The germline gives CDR1 ENHRY, CDR2 SYGVKD. This CDR3 contains 17 residues. V was trimmed by 2 bases and J by 1 base, leaving 17 bases between them. CDR3 loop: CAISEPRGSLAQETQYF. The CDR3 DNA reads TGTGCCATCAGTGAGCCCCGGGGGTCCCTCGCCCAAGAGACCCAGTACTTC.

The sample holds a few counts of this clonotype. The V call is TRBV6-6, the J call TRBJ1-4; the match to TRBD1 covers 7 bases. Looked up from germline, CDR1 is MNHNY and CDR2 is SVGAGI (reference sequence). V lost 6 bases and J lost 8; bases outside the gene matches: 9. The CDR3 spans 14 residues. In DNA, the CDR3 is TGTGCCAGCAGCTACAGGGGCTCTCGGGAAAAACTGTTTTTT. Amino acid sequence: CASSYRGSREKLFF.

This chain links TRBV12-3 or TRBV12-4 with TRBJ2-6; possibly TRBD2 for D (7 bases). Trimming stripped 6 bases from V and 4 bases from J, with 16 bases between. This CDR3 has 16 amino acids. CDR3 amino acids: CASSPRGGVGANVLTF. In DNA form, the CDR3 reads TGTGCCAGCAGCCCCAGGGGAGGGGTAGGGGCCAACGTCCTGACTTTC.

CDR3 residues: CASSLNKGGGQETQYF. The CDR3 DNA follows: TGTGCCAGCAGCTTAAACAAGGGCGGGGGTCAAGAGACCCAGTACTTC. The chain couples TRBV7-9 to TRBJ2-5, with 7 bases lining up with TRBD2. Germline V lookup: CDR1 SEHNR, CDR2 FQNEAQ (reference sequence). This CDR3 region has 16 residues. V trimming: 2 bases; J trimming: 2 bases; junction bases outside the gene matches: 8.

This chain joins TRBV6-6 and TRBJ2-1, with a possible D match to TRBD2 (7 bases). V dropped 8 bases and J dropped 6 bases, with 26 bases sitting between them. This CDR3 region has 17 residues. Germline V CDR1 and CDR2: MNHNY, SVGAGI (reference sequence). The CDR3 loop is CASANPGAGARGNEQFF. The CDR3 nucleotides are TGTGCCAGCGCAAACCCTGGTGCGGGGGCCCGGGGCAATGAGCAGTTCTTC.

Notes on this clonotype: An end of the junction does not agree with germline; a read error may underlie this. The CDR3 loop reads CVSNSLTGRQETQYF. The CDR3 DNA reads as TGTGTCAGCAACTCCTTGACAGGGCGGCAAGAGACCCAGTACTTC. The chain has TRBV28 and TRBJ2-5; 7 bases line up with TRBD1. The CDR3 sequence is 15 residues long. From germline, CDR1 is MDHEN and CDR2 SYDVKM.

This clonotype was seen more than once but under ten times. V and J are TRBV4-1 and TRBJ1-1; TRBD1 aligns across 8 bases. With 6 bases clipped from V and 4 bases from J, the junction kept 7 bases outside the gene matches. In germline, CDR1 is MGHRA, CDR2 YSYEKL. This CDR3 has 14 amino acids. The CDR3 bases are TGCGCCAGCAGGCAGACAGGGGAGACCACTGAAGCTTTCTTT. Protein product: CASRQTGETTEAFF.

This clonotype was picked up a small number of times. The chain has TRBV9 and TRBJ2-1; 11 bases fit TRBD2. CDR1 is SGDLS and CDR2 is YYNGEE in the germline V gene. The trim removed 3 bases at V and 5 bases at J, leaving 1 base unmatched. The CDR3 consists of 14 residues. CDR3 loop: CASSETSGDNEQFF. The CDR3 region has the DNA TGTGCCAGCAGCGAGACTAGCGGGGACAATGAGCAGTTCTTC. Full variable domain (rest looked up from reference TRBV9 and TRBJ2-1): DSGVTQTPKHLITATGQRVTLRCSPRSGDLSVYWYQQSLDQGLQFLIQYYNGEERAKGNILERFSAQQFPDLHSELNLSSLELGDSALYFCASSETSGDNEQFFGPGTRLTVL.

This clonotype was counted between two and nine times. V and J are TRBV7-2 and TRBJ1-4; possible D gene TRBD1, 5 bases. CDR1 and CDR2 (germline): SGHTA, FQGNSA. The germline V and J ends were trimmed by 5 bases and 7 bases, with 17 bases remaining between them. The CDR3 is made up of 15 amino acids. CDR3 nucleotides: TGTGCCAGCAGCCCTTCCGGGGGGAATGGTGAAAAACTGTTTTTT. Translated, it gives CASSPSGGNGEKLFF.

The chain recombines TRBV7-2 with TRBJ2-1; 7 nucleotides line up with TRBD1. The V gene end was trimmed by 5 bases and the J gene end by 1 base; junction bases not matched to a gene: 2. This CDR3 has 14 residues. Per the germline V gene, CDR1 is SGHTA and CDR2 is FQGNSA. The CDR3 reads CASSATGSYNEQFF. The CDR3 DNA reads TGTGCCAGCAGCGCGACAGGGTCCTACAATGAGCAGTTCTTC.

This chain connects TRBV10-3 to TRBJ1-2, with D perhaps matching TRBD1 (5 bases). V dropped 4 bases and J dropped 4 bases, with 16 bases sitting between them. Germline assignment: CDR1 ENHRY and CDR2 SYGVKD. The CDR3 has 15 residues. The DNA of the CDR3 is TGTGCCATCAGTGGAGCGACAGAGAAACCCTATGGCTACACCTTC. Protein sequence: CAISGATEKPYGYTF.

The chain uses TRBV20-1 and TRBJ2-5; possibly TRBD1 or TRBD2 for D (5 bases each). V was clipped by 8 bases and J by 5 bases, with 24 bases between them. Germline CDR1 DFQATT, CDR2 SNEGSKA (reference sequence). The CDR3 is 15 residues long. This CDR3 reads CSISSGAVPVETQYF. The CDR3 DNA reads as TGCAGTATCTCATCCGGGGCGGTCCCCGTTGAGACCCAGTACTTC.

The chain has TRBV5-1 and TRBJ1-1; D unclear. V shed 4 bases and J shed 5 bases, with 15 bases lying between them. The V gene's germline CDR1 is SGHRS and CDR2 YFSETQ. The length of the CDR3 is 14 residues. The CDR3 sequence is CASSTSQDTTEAFF. CDR3 coding DNA: TGCGCCAGCAGCACCTCACAAGACACTACTGAAGCTTTCTTT.

The J gene is TRBJ1-3, the V gene TRBV9; D possibly corresponds to TRBD1 (5 bases). This CDR3 region has 17 residues. V dropped 0 bases and J dropped 3 bases, with 16 bases sitting between them. Germline V gene data show CDR1 as SGDLS and CDR2 as YYNGEE. The CDR3 region is CASSVVDTRDLGNTIYF. The DNA for the CDR3 is TGTGCCAGCAGCGTAGTTGACACACGGGACCTTGGAAACACCATATATTTT. Full variable domain (rest looked up from reference TRBV9 and TRBJ1-3): DSGVTQTPKHLITATGQRVTLRCSPRSGDLSVYWYQQSLDQGLQFLIQYYNGEERAKGNILERFSAQQFPDLHSELNLSSLELGDSALYFCASSVVDTRDLGNTIYFGEGSWLTVV.

This clonotype has just a few counts. This sequence joins TRBV28 and TRBJ2-7; 7 nucleotides match TRBD2. After removal of 2 bases from V and 9 bases from J, the junction contained 4 bases not matched to a gene. The V gene's germline CDR1 is MDHEN and CDR2 SYDVKM. The CDR3 covers 12 residues. The CDR3 nucleotides are TGTGCCAGCAGTTTAGTGGGAGGGTGGCAGTACTTC. The encoded protein is CASSLVGGWQYF.

With respect to this clonotype: The junction differs from germline at one of its ends, possibly a read error. The chain joins TRBV20-1 to TRBJ1-2, with a tentative D call TRBD1 (5 bases). The CDR3 length is 13 residues. The germline V gene has CDR1 DFQATT and CDR2 SNEGSKA (reference sequence). The CDR3 DNA reads as TGCAGTGCCCCAGAGGGGATTAACTATGGCTACGCCTTC. It specifies CSAPEGINYGYAF.

This chain links TRBV4-2 with TRBJ1-5; D remains ambiguous. Trimming cost V 3 bases and J 5 bases, with 8 bases left between them. The CDR3 is 13 amino acids. CDR1 LGHNA and CDR2 YNFKEQ come from the germline V gene. CDR3 coding DNA: TGTGCCAGCAGCCAGTCTCGCTATCAGCCCCAGCATTTT. Translated, it gives CASSQSRYQPQHF.

The chain is built from TRBV28 and TRBJ2-7; the D gene could be TRBD1 or TRBD2 (5 bases each). Trimming pared 5 bases from V and 6 bases from J, leaving 14 bases between. The CDR3 runs 13 residues. Germline V gives CDR1 MDHEN, CDR2 SYDVKM. The chain's CDR3 is CASSPGTESEQYF. Here the CDR3 DNA reads TGTGCCAGCAGTCCCGGGACGGAGTCCGAGCAGTACTTC.

Only a few counts were recorded for this clonotype. V usage is TRBV11-1 and J usage is TRBJ1-2; D might be TRBD1 (5 bases). The CDR3 loop spans 13 amino acids. Trimming stripped 5 bases from V and 8 bases from J, with 15 bases between. CDR1 is SGHAT and CDR2 is FQDESV in the germline V gene (reference sequence). In nucleotides, the CDR3 is TGTGCCAGCAGCCCGGCAGGGCAGCGGGGCTACACCTTC. Protein product: CASSPAGQRGYTF.

The chain recombines TRBV7-9 with TRBJ2-1, with D perhaps matching TRBD1 (5 bases). Trimming cost V 4 bases and J 4 bases, with 14 bases left between them. From germline, CDR1 is SEHNR and CDR2 FQNEAQ (reference sequence). The CDR3 has 15 residues. CDR3 DNA: TGTGCCAGCAGCTCCCGACAGAACTTTTACAATGAGCAGTTCTTC. Amino acids: CASSSRQNFYNEQFF.